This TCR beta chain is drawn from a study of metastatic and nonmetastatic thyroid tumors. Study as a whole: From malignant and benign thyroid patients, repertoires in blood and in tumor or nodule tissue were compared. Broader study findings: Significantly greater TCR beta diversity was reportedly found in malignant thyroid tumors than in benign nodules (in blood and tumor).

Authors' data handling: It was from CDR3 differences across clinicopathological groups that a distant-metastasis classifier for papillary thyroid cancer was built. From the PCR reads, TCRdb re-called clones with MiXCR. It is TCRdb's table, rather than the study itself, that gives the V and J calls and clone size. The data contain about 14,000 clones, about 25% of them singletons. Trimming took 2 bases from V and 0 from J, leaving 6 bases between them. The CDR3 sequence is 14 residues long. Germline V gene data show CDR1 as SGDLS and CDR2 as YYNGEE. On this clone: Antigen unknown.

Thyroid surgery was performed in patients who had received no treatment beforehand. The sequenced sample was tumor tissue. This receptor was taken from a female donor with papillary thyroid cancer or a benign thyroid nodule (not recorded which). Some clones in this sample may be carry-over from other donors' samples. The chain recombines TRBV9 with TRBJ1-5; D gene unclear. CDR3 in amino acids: CASSVWASNQPQHF. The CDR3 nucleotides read TGTGCCAGCAGCGTCTGGGCTAGCAATCAGCCCCAGCATTTT.